A selection of T cell receptor beta chains follows, all from one sample in a study of cytomegalovirus exposure and HLA in healthy donors. Method: immunoSEQ multiplex PCR; TCRdb's copy keeps in-frame clones and lacks some. The sample carries nearly 200,000 clones, approximately 80% recorded once. Sample: PBMCs. The receptors shown here come from a boy younger than 10 in good health and CMV-seronegative. Each CDR3 is given with its conserved first and last residue. Fields, in order: V gene, J gene, D gene, clone size, CDR3 protein, CDR3 DNA. A D gene is named only where the DNA matches it firmly. Clone sizes are given selectively: once, few, many, or a class where the clone is expanded.

TRBV2	TRBJ1-3	.	once	CASGRREANTIYF	TGTGCCAGCGGACGCAGGGAAGCAAACACCATATATTTT
TRBV27	TRBJ2-7	TRBD1	.	CASSLAGTGGSYEQYF	TGTGCCAGCAGTTTAGCGGGGACAGGGGGGTCTTACGAGCAGTACTTC
TRBV7-2	TRBJ2-1	.	.	CASSLNEAGEQFF	TGTGCCAGCAGCTTAAATGAGGCGGGGGAGCAGTTCTTC
TRBV4-1	TRBJ1-3	.	.	CASSQGAGVSGNTIYF	TGCGCCAGCAGCCAAGGGGCAGGGGTCTCTGGAAACACCATATATTTT
TRBV18	TRBJ2-3	TRBD2	.	CASSPSGGHIDTQYF	TGTGCCAGCTCACCCTCGGGGGGGCACATAGATACGCAGTATTTT
TRBV7-2	TRBJ2-3	TRBD2	.	CASSSRLAGIDTQYF	TGTGCCAGCAGCTCGCGACTAGCGGGGATAGATACGCAGTATTTT
TRBV2	TRBJ1-1	.	.	CASSAEQSTEAFF	TGTGCCAGCAGTGCGGAGCAATCCACTGAAGCTTTCTTT
TRBV29-1	TRBJ1-1	TRBD1	.	CSAVGTRGTGMNTEAFF	TGCAGCGCCGTGGGGACGCGGGGGACAGGAATGAACACTGAAGCTTTCTTT
TRBV4-1	TRBJ1-3	TRBD1	.	CASSPRDRPASSGNTIYF	TGCGCCAGCAGCCCAAGGGACAGGCCGGCTAGCTCTGGAAACACCATATATTTT
TRBV9	TRBJ2-3	TRBD2	.	CASSVSSLAGTDTQYF	TGTGCCAGCAGCGTTTCGTCGCTAGCGGGGACAGATACGCAGTATTTT
TRBV6-5	TRBJ1-1	TRBD1	.	CASSYLDREAEAFF	TGTGCCAGCAGTTACTTGGACAGGGAGGCTGAAGCTTTCTTT
TRBV10-3	TRBJ1-2	.	few	CAISEPGHSGGYTF	TGTGCCATCAGTGAACCGGGACATTCGGGCGGCTACACCTTC
TRBV28	TRBJ1-1	TRBD1	.	CASTISDRATEAFF	TGTGCCAGCACTATTTCGGACAGGGCCACTGAAGCTTTCTTT
TRBV6-5	TRBJ2-7	TRBD1	.	CASKRTGGSSYEQYF	TGTGCCAGCAAAAGGACAGGAGGCAGTTCCTACGAGCAGTACTTC
TRBV5-1	TRBJ2-6	.	.	CASSFDRGANVLTF	TGCGCCAGCAGCTTCGACAGGGGGGCCAACGTCCTGACTTTC
TRBV5-1	TRBJ2-7	.	.	CATRRDPGVDEQYF	TGCGCCACCCGCCGGGACCCGGGAGTGGACGAGCAGTACTTC
TRBV27	TRBJ2-3	.	.	CASFRGDTQYF	TGTGCCAGCTTCAGGGGAGATACGCAGTATTTT
TRBV6-5	TRBJ2-3	.	.	CASSYTSLVSTDTQYF	TGTGCCAGCAGTTACACTAGCCTCGTTAGCACAGATACGCAGTATTTT
TRBV5-1	TRBJ2-3	.	.	CASNTAGSTDTQYF	TGCGCCAGCAATACGGCGGGGAGCACAGATACGCAGTATTTT
TRBV10-3	TRBJ1-2	.	.	CAISWMGGDDGGYTF	TGTGCCATCAGCTGGATGGGAGGGGATGACGGGGGCTACACCTTC
TRBV9	TRBJ2-5	.	.	CASSVRGNQETQYF	TGTGCCAGCAGCGTAAGGGGGAACCAAGAGACCCAGTACTTC
TRBV2	TRBJ2-1	.	.	CASSEGGGHYDNEQFF	TGTGCCAGCAGTGAGGGCGGGGGCCACTATGACAATGAGCAGTTCTTC
TRBV4-3	TRBJ2-6	.	.	CASSQELPEPRSADGANGLTF	TGCGCCAGCAGCCAAGAACTTCCCGAGCCCAGGTCAGCTGATGGGGCCAACGGCCTGACTTTC
TRBV10-3	TRBJ2-4	.	.	CAISQSEQNIQYF	TGTGCCATCAGCCAGTCTGAACAAAACATTCAGTACTTC
TRBV7-9	TRBJ1-2	.	.	CASSSGVGYGYTF	TGTGCCAGCAGCTCAGGGGTCGGCTATGGCTACACCTTC
TRBV7-9	TRBJ2-7	TRBD1	.	CASSSSRDRDEQYF	TGTGCCAGCAGCTCGTCCCGGGACAGGGACGAGCAGTACTTC
TRBV30	TRBJ2-7	TRBD2	once	CAWRILAGSYEQYF	TGTGCCTGGAGGATTCTAGCGGGGTCCTACGAGCAGTACTTC